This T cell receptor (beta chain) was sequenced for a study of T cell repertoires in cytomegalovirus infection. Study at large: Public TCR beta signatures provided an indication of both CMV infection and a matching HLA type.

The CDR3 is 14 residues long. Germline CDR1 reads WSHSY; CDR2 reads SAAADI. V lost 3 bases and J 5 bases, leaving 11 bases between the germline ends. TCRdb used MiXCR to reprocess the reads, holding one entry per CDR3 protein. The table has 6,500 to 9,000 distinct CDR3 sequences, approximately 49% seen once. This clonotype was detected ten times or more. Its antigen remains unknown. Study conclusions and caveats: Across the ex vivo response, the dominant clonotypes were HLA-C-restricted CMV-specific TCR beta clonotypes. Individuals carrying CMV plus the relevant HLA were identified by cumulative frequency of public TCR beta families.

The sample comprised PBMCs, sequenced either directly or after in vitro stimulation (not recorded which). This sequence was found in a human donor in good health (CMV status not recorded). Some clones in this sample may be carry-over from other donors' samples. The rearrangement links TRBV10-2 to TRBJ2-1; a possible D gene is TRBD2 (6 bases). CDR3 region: CASSDWRGNNEQFF. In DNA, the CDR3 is TGCGCCAGCAGTGACTGGCGGGGCAACAATGAGCAGTTCTTC.